The 17 T cell receptor beta chains in this list originate from one sample, sequenced in a study of cytomegalovirus exposure and HLA in healthy donors. PCR primers comprised 60 Vbeta and 13 Jbeta primers. The method was immunoSEQ multiplex PCR; TCRdb's version includes in-frame clones alone and lacks a portion of them. The sample consists of 100,000 to 120,000 clones, around 78% of them appearing once. Input material: PBMCs. The receptors originated from a male donor in good health and CMV-seronegative.

The table lists this clone with a count of one. V gene TRBV28 combines with J gene TRBJ2-3; D possibly corresponds to TRBD2 (7 bases). The CDR3 spans 13 residues. CDR1 is MDHEN and CDR2 is SYDVKM in the germline V gene. The V end lost 10 bases, the J end lost 6 bases, and 17 bases lay between the germline ends. The CDR3 nucleotides are TGTGCCATGCAGGGGAGGGCCTTCGATACGCAGTATTTT. This sequence encodes CAMQGRAFDTQYF.

In this sample, this clone turned up a few times. The rearrangement uses TRBV5-1 and TRBJ2-2, with D possibly matching TRBD1 (5 bases). CDR1 SGHRS and CDR2 YFSETQ come from the germline V gene. V lost 4 bases and J lost 6, with 16 bases in between. This CDR3 is built from 15 residues. The CDR3 coding sequence is TGCGCCAGCAGCCTTCGACAGAGTTCTTCCGGGGAGCTGTTTTTT. This translates into CASSLRQSSSGELFF.

This chain joins TRBV27 and TRBJ1-5; 8 nucleotides agree with TRBD1. Germline lookup yields CDR1 MNHEY and CDR2 SMNVEV (reference sequence). This CDR3 contains 16 residues. V dropped 4 bases and J dropped 3; count of bases not matched to a gene: 8. CDR3 amino acids: CASSSDRATINQPQHF. Here the CDR3 DNA reads TGTGCCAGCAGTTCGGACAGGGCCACTATCAATCAGCCCCAGCATTTT.

The genes are TRBV5-1 and TRBJ1-1, with D possibly TRBD1 on 5 matching bases. Germline CDR1 SGHRS, CDR2 YFSETQ. V was trimmed by 0 bases and J by 0 bases, leaving 9 bases between them. The CDR3 runs to 15 residues. The CDR3 region has the DNA TGCGCCAGCAGCTTGGGCATGGACATGAACACTGAAGCTTTCTTT. Translating it yields CASSLGMDMNTEAFF. Full variable domain (remainder filled in from reference TRBV5-1 and TRBJ1-1): KAGVTQTPRYLIKTRGQQVTLSCSPISGHRSVSWYQQTPGQGLQFLFEYFSETQRNKGNFPGRFSGRQFSNSRSEMNVSTLELGDSALYLCASSLGMDMNTEAFFGQGTRLTVV.

The V gene is TRBV4-3, the J gene TRBJ2-1; D is possibly TRBD2 (6 bases). The CDR3 has 15 residues. The V end lost 0 bases, the J end lost 8 bases, and 14 bases lay between the germline ends. The germline gives CDR1 LGHNA, CDR2 YSLEER. The DNA of the CDR3 is TGCGCCAGCAGCCAAGATTACGCTAGCGTCTATGAGCAGTTCTTC. This codes for CASSQDYASVYEQFF.

The J gene is TRBJ1-1, the V gene TRBV11-2, with 9 bases that match TRBD1. The J segment lost 10 bases and the V segment lost 5 bases, leaving 11 bases of the junction unmatched. Germline CDR1 and CDR2: SGHAT and FQNNGV. This CDR3 spans 14 amino acids. CDR3 sequence: CASSATDRGAIAFF. The CDR3, as DNA: TGTGCCAGCAGCGCCACCGACAGGGGGGCAATAGCTTTCTTT.

The chain joins TRBV15 to TRBJ2-3, with D tentatively TRBD2 (5 bases). V was pared by 3 bases and J by 6 bases, with 16 bases between. The CDR3 length is 15 residues. Germline V gene lookup returns CDR1 LNHNV and CDR2 YYDKDF (reference sequence). The chain's CDR3 is CATSSPYGGADTQYF. The CDR3 coding sequence is TGTGCCACCAGCAGTCCTTACGGAGGAGCCGATACGCAGTATTTT.

This chain uses TRBV4-1 with TRBJ2-1; 10 bases match TRBD2. Germline CDR1 reads MGHRA; CDR2 reads YSYEKL. The CDR3 loop spans 18 amino acids. The ends lost 1 base at V and 0 bases at J; junction bases unmatched: 6. The CDR3 region is CASSQGLAGSSSYNEQFF. CDR3 bases: TGCGCCAGCAGCCAAGGACTAGCGGGCTCAAGCTCCTACAATGAGCAGTTCTTC.

This clone was seen ten or more times. This chain links TRBV7-2 with TRBJ2-7; 7 bases line up with TRBD2. CDR3 length equals 14 residues. CDR1 is SGHTA, CDR2 FQGNSA, per germline. V lost 5 bases, J lost 2 bases, and 6 bases stayed unmatched. CDR3 DNA: TGTGCCAGCAGCCAGCAACTAGCGCCCTACGAGCAGTACTTC. Translated: CASSQQLAPYEQYF.

In this sample, this clone turned up once. The rearrangement joins TRBV7-3 to TRBJ2-1, with 9 bases matching TRBD2. From germline, CDR1 is SGHTA and CDR2 FQGTGA. CDR3 length: 15 amino acids. The ends lost 5 bases at V and 2 bases at J; junction bases unmatched: 4. The CDR3 loop is CASSVSGSTYNEQFF. The CDR3 nucleotides read TGTGCCAGCAGCGTTAGCGGGAGTACCTACAATGAGCAGTTCTTC.

There are a few counts of this clone. The rearrangement links TRBV4-2 to TRBJ2-3; TRBD2 matches at 9 bases. CDR1 and CDR2 (germline): LGHNA, YNFKEQ. V dropped 3 bases and J dropped 4; count of bases not matched to a gene: 2. The CDR3 spans 14 residues. CDR3 in amino acids: CASSQREGSDTQYF. In DNA, the CDR3 is TGTGCCAGCAGCCAGCGGGAGGGCTCAGATACGCAGTATTTT.

This clone was observed a few times. The chain combines TRBV19 with TRBJ2-2; TRBD1 is a possible D gene (5 bases). The germline V gene encodes CDR1 LNHDA and CDR2 SQIVND (reference sequence). The CDR3 consists of 11 residues. The ends were cut back, 11 bases at V and 6 bases at J, with 10 bases in the middle. The CDR3 here is CAPQGSGELFF. CDR3 in DNA: TGTGCCCCCCAGGGATCCGGGGAGCTGTTTTTT.

This clone was picked up a small number of times. The rearrangement joins TRBV4-3 to TRBJ2-7; perhaps TRBD1 as D (6 bases). Looked up from germline, CDR1 is LGHNA and CDR2 is YSLEER. The CDR3 sequence is 15 residues long. V was trimmed by 0 bases and J by 5 bases, leaving 14 bases between them. The CDR3 region has the DNA TGCGCCAGCAGCCAAGAAGTACAGGGTAGCCACGAGCAGTACTTC. Its translation: CASSQEVQGSHEQYF.

The chain couples TRBV28 to TRBJ2-7, with 9 bases fitting TRBD1. Germline assignment: CDR1 MDHEN and CDR2 SYDVKM. The CDR3 has 14 residues. J lost 2 bases, V lost 4 bases, and 3 bases had no gene match. As DNA, the CDR3 is TGTGCCAGCAGTTGGGACAGGGCAGCCTACGAGCAGTACTTC. Protein: CASSWDRAAYEQYF.

V gene TRBV19 combines with J gene TRBJ2-1, with D perhaps matching TRBD1 (5 bases). This CDR3 has 12 residues. Trimming removed 4 bases at V and 8 bases at J, with 9 bases between. Germline V gives CDR1 LNHDA, CDR2 SQIVND (reference sequence). The CDR3 loop is CASSNLGDEQFF. CDR3 in DNA: TGTGCCAGTAGTAACCTAGGGGATGAGCAGTTCTTC. Variable domain in full (rest from reference TRBV19 and TRBJ2-1): DGGITQSPKYLFRKEGQNVTLSCEQNLNHDAMYWYRQDPGQGLRLIYYSQIVNDFQKGDIAEGYSVSREKKESFPLTVTSAQKNPTAFYLCASSNLGDEQFFGPGTRLTVL.

J is TRBJ2-7 and V is TRBV27, with TRBD1 matching over 9 bases. The CDR3 runs 14 residues. V dropped 4 bases and J dropped 4; count of bases not matched to a gene: 5. Germline assignment: CDR1 MNHEY and CDR2 SMNVEV (reference sequence). The CDR3 here is CASSSGQGKYEQYF. CDR3 coding DNA: TGTGCCAGCAGTTCCGGACAGGGGAAATACGAGCAGTACTTC.

The rearrangement joins TRBV7-3 to TRBJ2-3; 10 nucleotides agree with TRBD1. The CDR3 contains 16 residues. Germline CDR1 reads SGHTA; CDR2 reads FQGTGA. Trimming cost V 3 bases and J 3 bases; bases outside gene matches: 6. The DNA for the CDR3 is TGTGCCAGCAGCTTCGGGGGGACAGGGGTTACAGATACGCAGTATTTT. Its translation: CASSFGGTGVTDTQYF.